What follows describes a single T cell receptor (beta chain). These data are taken from a study of blood T cell repertoires in COVID-19. On the study more broadly: Both acute and convalescent COVID-19 samples were obtained from the United States, Italy and Spain. Sample material is recorded as cDNA or gDNA derived from T cells, B-cell-depleted T cells, or PBMCs.

Profiling relied on immunoSEQ multiplex PCR, and the TCRdb table lists in-frame clones only, not all of them. Of just over 300,000 clones listed, 80% to 90% are singletons. Recruits, aged roughly 18 to 95 years, lived in 24 US areas. Germline values: CDR1 MNHEY, CDR2 SVGAGI. After removal of 5 bases from V and 8 bases from J, the junction contained 11 bases not matched to a gene. This CDR3 region has 14 residues. V and J are TRBV6-5 and TRBJ1-2; TRBD1 aligns across 7 bases. The source material was PBMCs or T cells enriched from blood (not recorded which). The sequence derives from a man aged 25 to 40 who had recovered from COVID-19. In DNA, the CDR3 is TGTGCCAGCAGTACACGGACAGGCGGTGAGGGCTACACCTTC. Its translation: CASSTRTGGEGYTF.